A single T cell receptor (beta chain) is shown here with its context. For the diagnoses, clinical symptoms, serum thyroxine and TRAb, thyroid ultrasound and orbital computed tomography were used. PBMCs were obtained from 10 ml fresh peripheral blood. This specimen comes from a study of T cells in Graves' hyperthyroidism and ophthalmopathy. TCR beta CDR3 regions were amplified from RNA. The primer set for the first-round RT-PCR of the TCR CDR3 was HTBI. TCRdb redid the calling of the multiplex PCR reads with MiXCR, one entry per CDR3 protein. Seen here are some 510,000 distinct CDR3 sequences, around 21% observed once, and the top ten hold about a quarter. The receptor was isolated from a man between 18 and 35 years old with Graves' hyperthyroidism. What was sequenced was blood.

For the CDR3, the DNA is TGTGCCAGCAGTACATGGGACGGAGAGACCCAGTACTTC. Translated, it gives CASSTWDGETQYF. V and J are TRBV12-3 or TRBV12-4 and TRBJ2-5; D may correspond to TRBD1 or TRBD2 (5 bases each). V lost 5 bases and J 4 bases, leaving 11 bases between the germline ends. This CDR3 region has 13 residues.